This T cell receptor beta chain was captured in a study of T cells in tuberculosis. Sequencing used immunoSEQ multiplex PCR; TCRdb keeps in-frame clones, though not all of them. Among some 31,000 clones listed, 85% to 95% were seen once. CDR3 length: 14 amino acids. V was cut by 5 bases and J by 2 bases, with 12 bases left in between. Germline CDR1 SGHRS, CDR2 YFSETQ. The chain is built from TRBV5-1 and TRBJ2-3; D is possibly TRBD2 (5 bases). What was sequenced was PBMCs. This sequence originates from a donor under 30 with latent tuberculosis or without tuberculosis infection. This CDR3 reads CASRAVLNTDTQYF. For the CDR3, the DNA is TGCGCCAGCAGAGCGGTGCTGAACACAGATACGCAGTATTTT.